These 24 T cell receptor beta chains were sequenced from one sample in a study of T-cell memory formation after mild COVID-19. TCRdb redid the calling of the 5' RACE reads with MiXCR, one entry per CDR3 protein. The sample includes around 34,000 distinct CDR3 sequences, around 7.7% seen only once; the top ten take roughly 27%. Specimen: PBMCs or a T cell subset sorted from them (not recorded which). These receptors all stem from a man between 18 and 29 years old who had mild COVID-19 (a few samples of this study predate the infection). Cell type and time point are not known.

DNA of the CDR3: TGCGCCAGCAGCAAGGGAGGCAATGAGCAGTTCTTC. Translating gives CASSKGGNEQFF. V gene TRBV5-1 combines with J gene TRBJ2-1; a possible D gene is TRBD2 (6 bases). V dropped 4 bases and J dropped 6 bases, with 8 bases sitting between them. Germline-derived CDR1 and CDR2 are SGHRS and YFSETQ. This CDR3 spans 12 amino acids.

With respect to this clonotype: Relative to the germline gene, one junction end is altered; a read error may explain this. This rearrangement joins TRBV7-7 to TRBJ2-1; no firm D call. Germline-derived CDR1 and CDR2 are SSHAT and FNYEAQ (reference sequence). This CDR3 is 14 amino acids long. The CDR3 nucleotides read TGTGCTAGCAGCTTAAGTTTGGTGGACAATGAGCAGTTCTTC. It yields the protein CASSLSLVDNEQFF. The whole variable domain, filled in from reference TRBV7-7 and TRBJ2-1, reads GAGVSQSPRYKVTKRGQDVTLRCDPISSHATLYWYQQALGQGPEFLTYFNYEAQPDKSGLPSDRFSAERPEGSISTLTIQRTEQRDSAMYRCASSLSLVDNEQFFGPGTRLTVL.

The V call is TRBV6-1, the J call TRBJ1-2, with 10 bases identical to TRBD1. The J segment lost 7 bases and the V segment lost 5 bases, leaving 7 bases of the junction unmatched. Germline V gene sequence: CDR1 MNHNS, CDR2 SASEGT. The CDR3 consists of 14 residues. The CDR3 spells CASSWGQGRGGYTF. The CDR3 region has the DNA TGTGCCAGCAGTTGGGGACAGGGGCGGGGTGGCTACACCTTC.

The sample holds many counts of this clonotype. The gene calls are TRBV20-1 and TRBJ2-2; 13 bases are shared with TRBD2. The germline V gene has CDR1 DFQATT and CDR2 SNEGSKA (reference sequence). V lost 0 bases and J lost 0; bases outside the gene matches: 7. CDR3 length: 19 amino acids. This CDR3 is CSARDRRLAGGTNTGELFF. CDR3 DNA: TGCAGTGCTAGAGATAGGCGACTAGCGGGGGGCACGAACACCGGGGAGCTGTTTTTT.

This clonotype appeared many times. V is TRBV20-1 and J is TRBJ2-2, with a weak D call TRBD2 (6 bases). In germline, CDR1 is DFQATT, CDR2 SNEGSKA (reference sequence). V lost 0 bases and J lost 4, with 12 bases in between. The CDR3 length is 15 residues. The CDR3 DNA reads TGCAGTGCTAGAGAACCAGCGGGCCGCACCGGGGAGCTGTTTTTT. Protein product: CSAREPAGRTGELFF.

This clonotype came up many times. The CDR3 region has the DNA TGTGCCAGCAGTTCGTACCGACTAGCGGGGACAGAGACCCAGTACTTC. Its protein is CASSSYRLAGTETQYF. The chain links TRBV12-3 or TRBV12-4 to TRBJ2-5, with TRBD2 matching over 11 bases. V lost 4 bases to trimming and J lost 4 bases; unmatched junction nucleotides: 8. The CDR3 extends over 16 amino acids.

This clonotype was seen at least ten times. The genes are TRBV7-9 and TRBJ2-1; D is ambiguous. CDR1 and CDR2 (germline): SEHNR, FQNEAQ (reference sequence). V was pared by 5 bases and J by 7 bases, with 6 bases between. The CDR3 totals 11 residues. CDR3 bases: TGTGCCAGCAGCCCCCAGAATGAGCAGTTCTTC. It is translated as CASSPQNEQFF. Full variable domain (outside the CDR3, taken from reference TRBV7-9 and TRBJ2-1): DTGVSQNPRHKITKRGQNVTFRCDPISEHNRLYWYRQTLGQGPEFLTYFQNEAQLEKSRLLSDRFSAERPKGSFSTLEIQRTEQGDSAMYLCASSPQNEQFFGPGTRLTVL.

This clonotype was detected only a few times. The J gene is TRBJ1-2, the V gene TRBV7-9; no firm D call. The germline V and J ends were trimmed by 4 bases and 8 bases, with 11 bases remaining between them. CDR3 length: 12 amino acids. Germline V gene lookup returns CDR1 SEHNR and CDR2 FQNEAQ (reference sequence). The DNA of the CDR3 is TGTGCCAGCAGCTCCAGCGGTTTCGGCTACACCTTC. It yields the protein CASSSSGFGYTF.

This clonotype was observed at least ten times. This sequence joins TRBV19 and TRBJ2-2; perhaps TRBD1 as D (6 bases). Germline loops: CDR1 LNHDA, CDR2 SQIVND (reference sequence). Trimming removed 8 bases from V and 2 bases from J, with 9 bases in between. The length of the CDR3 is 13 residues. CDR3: CASAGANTGELFF. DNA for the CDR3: TGTGCCAGTGCAGGGGCTAACACCGGGGAGCTGTTTTTT.

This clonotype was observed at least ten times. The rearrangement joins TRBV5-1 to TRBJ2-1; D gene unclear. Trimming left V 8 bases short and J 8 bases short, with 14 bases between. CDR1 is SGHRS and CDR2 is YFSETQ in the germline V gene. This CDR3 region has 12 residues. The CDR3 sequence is CASFLRSDEQFF. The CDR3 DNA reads TGCGCCAGTTTCCTTAGGAGCGATGAGCAGTTCTTC.

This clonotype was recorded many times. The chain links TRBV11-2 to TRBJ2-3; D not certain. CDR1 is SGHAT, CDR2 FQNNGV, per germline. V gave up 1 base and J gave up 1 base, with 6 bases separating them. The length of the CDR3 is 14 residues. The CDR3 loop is CASSLGWGTDTQYF. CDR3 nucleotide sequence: TGTGCCAGCAGCTTAGGTTGGGGCACAGATACGCAGTATTTT.

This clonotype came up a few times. In DNA, the CDR3 is TGTGCCAGCAGCCCTAACCCCGGGGGGCAGAACTATGGCTACACCTTC. It yields the protein CASSPNPGGQNYGYTF. This rearrangement joins TRBV9 to TRBJ1-2; D is perhaps TRBD1 (6 bases). Germline V gives CDR1 SGDLS, CDR2 YYNGEE. The CDR3 has 16 amino acids. V was clipped by 4 bases and J by 2 bases, with 18 bases between them.

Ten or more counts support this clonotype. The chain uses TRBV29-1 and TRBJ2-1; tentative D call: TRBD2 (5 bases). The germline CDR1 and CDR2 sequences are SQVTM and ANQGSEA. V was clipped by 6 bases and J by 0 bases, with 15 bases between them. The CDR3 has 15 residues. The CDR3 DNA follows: TGCAGCGTAAAACTAGTCAAGAGCTCCTACAATGAGCAGTTCTTC. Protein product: CSVKLVKSSYNEQFF.

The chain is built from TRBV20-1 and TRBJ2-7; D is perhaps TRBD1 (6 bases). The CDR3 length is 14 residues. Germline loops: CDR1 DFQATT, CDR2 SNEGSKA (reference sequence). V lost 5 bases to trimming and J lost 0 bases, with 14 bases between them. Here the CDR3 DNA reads TGCAGTGCTGAAAGGGACACAAACTCCTACGAGCAGTACTTC. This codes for CSAERDTNSYEQYF.

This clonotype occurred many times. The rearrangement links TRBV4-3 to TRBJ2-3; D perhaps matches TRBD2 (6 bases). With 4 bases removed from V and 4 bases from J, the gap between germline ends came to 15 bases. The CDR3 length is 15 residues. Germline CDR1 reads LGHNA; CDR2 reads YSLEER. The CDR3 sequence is CASSLIHGDSDTQYF. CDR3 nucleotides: TGCGCCAGCAGCCTTATCCATGGGGACTCAGATACGCAGTATTTT.

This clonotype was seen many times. The CDR3 region is CASSHEFQRSGGYTF. The CDR3 DNA follows: TGCGCCAGCAGCCATGAGTTCCAGAGAAGTGGAGGCTACACCTTC. This chain links TRBV4-1 with TRBJ1-2; unclear D gene. Germline assignment: CDR1 MGHRA and CDR2 YSYEKL. V lost 3 bases and J 8 bases, leaving 19 bases between the germline ends. This CDR3 spans 15 amino acids.

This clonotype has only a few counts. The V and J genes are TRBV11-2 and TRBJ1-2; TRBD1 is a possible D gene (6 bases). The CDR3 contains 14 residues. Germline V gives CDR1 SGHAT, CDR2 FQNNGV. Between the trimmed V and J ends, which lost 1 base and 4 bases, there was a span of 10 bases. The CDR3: CASSLGLGAYGYTF. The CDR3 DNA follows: TGTGCCAGCAGCTTAGGTCTGGGGGCCTATGGCTACACCTTC. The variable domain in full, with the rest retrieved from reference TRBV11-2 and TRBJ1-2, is EAGVAQSPRYKIIEKRQSVAFWCNPISGHATLYWYQQILGQGPKLLIQFQNNGVVDDSQLPKDRFSAERLKGVDSTLKIQPAKLEDSAVYLCASSLGLGAYGYTFGSGTRLTVV.

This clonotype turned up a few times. CDR3 region: CASSLVPVTGNTIYF. The CDR3 DNA is TGTGCCAGCAGCTTAGTGCCGGTAACTGGAAACACCATATATTTT. J is TRBJ1-3 and V is TRBV7-9; D unresolved. There are 15 residues in the CDR3. Looked up from germline, CDR1 is SEHNR and CDR2 is FQNEAQ (reference sequence). Trimming shortened V by 1 base and J by 2 bases, and 9 bases separated the two germline ends. Full variable domain (missing parts from reference TRBV7-9 and TRBJ1-3): DTGVSQNPRHKITKRGQNVTFRCDPISEHNRLYWYRQTLGQGPEFLTYFQNEAQLEKSRLLSDRFSAERPKGSFSTLEIQRTEQGDSAMYLCASSLVPVTGNTIYFGEGSWLTVV.

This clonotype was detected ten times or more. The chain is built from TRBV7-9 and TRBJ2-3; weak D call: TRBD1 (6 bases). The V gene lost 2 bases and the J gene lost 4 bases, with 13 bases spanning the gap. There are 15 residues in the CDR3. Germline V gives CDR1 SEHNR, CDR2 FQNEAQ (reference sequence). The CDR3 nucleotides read TGTGCCAGCAGCTTATGGAGCAGGGGAGCAGATACGCAGTATTTT. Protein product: CASSLWSRGADTQYF.

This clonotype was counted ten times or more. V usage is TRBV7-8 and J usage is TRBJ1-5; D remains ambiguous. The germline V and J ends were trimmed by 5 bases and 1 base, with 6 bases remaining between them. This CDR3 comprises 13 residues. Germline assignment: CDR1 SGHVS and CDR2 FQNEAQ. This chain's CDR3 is CASSRGSNQPQHF. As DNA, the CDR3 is TGTGCCAGCAGCCGCGGCAGCAATCAGCCCCAGCATTTT. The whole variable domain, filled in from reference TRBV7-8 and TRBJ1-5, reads GAGVSQSPRYKVAKRGQDVALRCDPISGHVSLFWYQQALGQGPEFLTYFQNEAQLDKSGLPSDRFFAERPEGSVSTLKIQRTQQEDSAVYLCASSRGSNQPQHFGDGTRLSIL.

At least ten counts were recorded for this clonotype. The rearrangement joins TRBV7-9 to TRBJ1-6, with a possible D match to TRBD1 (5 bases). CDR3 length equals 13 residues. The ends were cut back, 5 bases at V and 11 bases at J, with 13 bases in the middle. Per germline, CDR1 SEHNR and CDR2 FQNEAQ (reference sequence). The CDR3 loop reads CASSPPGVTPLHF. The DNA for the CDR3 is TGTGCCAGCAGCCCACCGGGGGTTACACCCCTCCACTTT.

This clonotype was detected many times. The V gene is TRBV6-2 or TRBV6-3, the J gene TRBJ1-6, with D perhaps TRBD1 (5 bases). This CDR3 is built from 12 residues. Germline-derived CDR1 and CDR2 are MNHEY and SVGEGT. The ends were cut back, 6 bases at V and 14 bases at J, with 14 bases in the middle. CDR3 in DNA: TGTGCCAGCAGCCATGCCAGGGCTACCCTCCACTTT. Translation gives CASSHARATLHF.

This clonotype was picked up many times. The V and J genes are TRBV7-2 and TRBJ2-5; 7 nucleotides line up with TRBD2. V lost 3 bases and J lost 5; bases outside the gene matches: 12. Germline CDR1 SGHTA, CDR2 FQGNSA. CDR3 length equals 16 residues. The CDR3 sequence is CASSLGRLSGTETQYF. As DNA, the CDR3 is TGTGCCAGCAGCTTGGGACGACTAAGCGGGACCGAGACCCAGTACTTC.

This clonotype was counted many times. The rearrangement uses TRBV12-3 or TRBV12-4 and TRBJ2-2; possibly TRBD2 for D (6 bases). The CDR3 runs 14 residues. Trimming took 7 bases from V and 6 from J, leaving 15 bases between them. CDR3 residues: CASTPSRRAGELFF. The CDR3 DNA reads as TGTGCCAGCACCCCGAGCAGGAGGGCCGGGGAGCTGTTTTTT.